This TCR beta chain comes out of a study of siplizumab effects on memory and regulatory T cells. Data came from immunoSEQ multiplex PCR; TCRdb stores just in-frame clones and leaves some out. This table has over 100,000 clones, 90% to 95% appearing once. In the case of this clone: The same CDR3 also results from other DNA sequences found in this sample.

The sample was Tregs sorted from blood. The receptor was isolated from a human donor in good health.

CDR3: CASSRFGQYPAEAFF. The CDR3 DNA is TGTGCCAGTAGCCGATTCGGACAGTACCCAGCTGAAGCTTTCTTT. The rearrangement joins TRBV19 to TRBJ1-1, with D possibly TRBD1 on 6 matching bases. The CDR3 contains 15 residues. From germline, CDR1 is LNHDA and CDR2 SQIVND (reference sequence). V lost 6 bases to trimming and J lost 6 bases, with 20 bases between them.